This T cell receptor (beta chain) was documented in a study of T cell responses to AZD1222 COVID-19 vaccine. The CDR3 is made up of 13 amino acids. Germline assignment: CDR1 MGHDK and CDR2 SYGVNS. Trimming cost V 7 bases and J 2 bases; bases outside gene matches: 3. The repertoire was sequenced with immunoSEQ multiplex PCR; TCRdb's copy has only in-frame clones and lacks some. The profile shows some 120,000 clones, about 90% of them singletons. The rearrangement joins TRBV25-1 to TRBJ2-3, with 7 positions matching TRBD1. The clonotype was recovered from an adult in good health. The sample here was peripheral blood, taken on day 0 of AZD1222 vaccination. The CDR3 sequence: CASKGQITDTQYF. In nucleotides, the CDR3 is TGTGCCAGCAAGGGACAGATCACAGATACGCAGTATTTT.